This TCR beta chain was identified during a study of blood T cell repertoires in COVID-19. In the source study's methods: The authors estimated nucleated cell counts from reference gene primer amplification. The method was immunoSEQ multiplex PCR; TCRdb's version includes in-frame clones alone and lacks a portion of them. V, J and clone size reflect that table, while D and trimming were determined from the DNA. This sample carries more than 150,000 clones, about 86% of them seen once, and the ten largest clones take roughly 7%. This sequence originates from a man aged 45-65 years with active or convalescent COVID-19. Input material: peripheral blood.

The CDR3 loop reads CASSSGTGGYGYTF. The CDR3 nucleotides are TGTGCCAGCAGTTCAGGGACAGGTGGTTATGGCTACACCTTC. The chain employs TRBV27 and TRBJ1-2, with 8 bases lining up with TRBD1. From germline, CDR1 is MNHEY and CDR2 SMNVEV (reference sequence). The V gene end was trimmed by 4 bases and the J gene end by 5 bases; junction bases not matched to a gene: 6. The CDR3 extends over 14 amino acids.